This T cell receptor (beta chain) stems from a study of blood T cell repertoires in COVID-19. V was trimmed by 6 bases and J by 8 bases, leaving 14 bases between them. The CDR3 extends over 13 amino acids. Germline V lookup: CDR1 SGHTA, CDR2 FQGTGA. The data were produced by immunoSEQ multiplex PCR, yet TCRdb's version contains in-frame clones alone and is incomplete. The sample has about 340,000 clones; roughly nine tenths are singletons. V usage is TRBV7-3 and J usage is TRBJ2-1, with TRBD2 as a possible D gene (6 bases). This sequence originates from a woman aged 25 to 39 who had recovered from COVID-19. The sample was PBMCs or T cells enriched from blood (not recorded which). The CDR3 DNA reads TGTGCCAGCAGTTATAGCTCTAGCGATGAGCAGTTCTTC. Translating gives CASSYSSSDEQFF.